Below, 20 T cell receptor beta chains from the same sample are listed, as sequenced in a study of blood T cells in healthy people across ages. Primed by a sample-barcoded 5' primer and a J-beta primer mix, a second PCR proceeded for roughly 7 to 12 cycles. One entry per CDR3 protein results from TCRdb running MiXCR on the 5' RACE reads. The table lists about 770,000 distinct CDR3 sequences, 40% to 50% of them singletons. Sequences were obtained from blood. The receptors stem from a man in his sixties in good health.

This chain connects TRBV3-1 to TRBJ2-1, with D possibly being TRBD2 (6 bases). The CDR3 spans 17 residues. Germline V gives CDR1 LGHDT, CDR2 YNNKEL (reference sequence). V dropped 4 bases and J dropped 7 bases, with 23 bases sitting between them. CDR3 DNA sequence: TGTGCCAGCAGCCTGGGAGATTTTGGGGGGTTCGGAAATGAGCAGTTCTTC. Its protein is CASSLGDFGGFGNEQFF.

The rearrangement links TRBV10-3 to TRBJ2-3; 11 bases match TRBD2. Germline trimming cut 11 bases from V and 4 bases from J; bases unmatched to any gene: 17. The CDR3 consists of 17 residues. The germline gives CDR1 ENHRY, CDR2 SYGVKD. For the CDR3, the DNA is TGTGCCTCGGCTGGACTAGCGGGCCGCAGGGGGGCAGATACGCAGTATTTT. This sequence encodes CASAGLAGRRGADTQYF.

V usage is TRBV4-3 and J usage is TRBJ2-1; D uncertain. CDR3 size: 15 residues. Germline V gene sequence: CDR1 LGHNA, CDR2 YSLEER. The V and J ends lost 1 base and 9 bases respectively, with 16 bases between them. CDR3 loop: CASSQGPFPISEQFF. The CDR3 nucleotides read TGCGCCAGCAGCCAAGGTCCCTTTCCTATCAGTGAGCAGTTCTTC.

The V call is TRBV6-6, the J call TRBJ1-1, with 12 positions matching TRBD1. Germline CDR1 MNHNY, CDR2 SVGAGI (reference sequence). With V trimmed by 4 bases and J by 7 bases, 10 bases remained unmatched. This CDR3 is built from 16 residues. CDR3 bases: TGTGCCAGCAGTTCGACCGGGACAGGGGGCTTCGGTGAAGCTTTCTTT. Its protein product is CASSSTGTGGFGEAFF.

The CDR3, as DNA: TGTGCCAGCAGTTTCCGAGGGGACAGGGGTGGCGAGCAGTACTTC. Residues: CASSFRGDRGGEQYF. The rearrangement uses TRBV12-3 or TRBV12-4 and TRBJ2-5, with TRBD1 matching over 10 bases. The J call may be in error: the DNA end matches TRBJ2-7 better. CDR3 length: 15 residues.

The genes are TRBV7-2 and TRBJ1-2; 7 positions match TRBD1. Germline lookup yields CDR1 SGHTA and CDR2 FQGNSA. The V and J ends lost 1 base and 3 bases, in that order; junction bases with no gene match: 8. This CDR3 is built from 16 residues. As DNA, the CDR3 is TGTGCCAGCAGCTTAGAACGGGACAGACTATACTATGGCTACACCTTC. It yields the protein CASSLERDRLYYGYTF.

The CDR3 DNA follows: TGCAGCATTCACTCGGGCCCCTTATGGGGCACAGATACGCAGTATTTT. As protein: CSIHSGPLWGTDTQYF. The genes are TRBV29-1 and TRBJ2-3; no reliable D call. Trimming removed 8 bases at V and 1 base at J, with 22 bases between. The CDR3 contains 16 residues. Germline lookup yields CDR1 SQVTM and CDR2 ANQGSEA.

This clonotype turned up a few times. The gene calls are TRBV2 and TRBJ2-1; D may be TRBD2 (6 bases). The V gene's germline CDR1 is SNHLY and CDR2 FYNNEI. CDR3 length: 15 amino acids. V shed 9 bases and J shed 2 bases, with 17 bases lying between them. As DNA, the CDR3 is TGTGCCAGTAACCCGGGACTGCATACCTACAATGAGCAGTTCTTC. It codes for CASNPGLHTYNEQFF.

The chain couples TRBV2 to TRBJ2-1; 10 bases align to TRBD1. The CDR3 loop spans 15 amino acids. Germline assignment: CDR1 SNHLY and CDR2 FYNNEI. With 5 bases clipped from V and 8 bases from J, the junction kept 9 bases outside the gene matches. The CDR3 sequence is CASSTDRGRTDEQFF. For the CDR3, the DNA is TGTGCCAGCAGTACAGACAGGGGGCGCACCGATGAGCAGTTCTTC.

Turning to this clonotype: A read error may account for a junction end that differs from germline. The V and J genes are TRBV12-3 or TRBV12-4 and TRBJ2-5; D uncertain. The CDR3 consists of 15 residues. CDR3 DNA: TGTGCCAGCAACCAAAGGAACACCTACCAAGAGACCCGGTACTTC. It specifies CASNQRNTYQETRYF.

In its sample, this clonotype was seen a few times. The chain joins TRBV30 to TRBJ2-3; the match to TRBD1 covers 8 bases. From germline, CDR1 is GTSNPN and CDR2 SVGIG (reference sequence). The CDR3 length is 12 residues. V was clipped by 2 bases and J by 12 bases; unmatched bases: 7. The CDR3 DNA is TGTGCCTGGAGTCGTACGGGACAGGATCAGTATTTT. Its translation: CAWSRTGQDQYF.

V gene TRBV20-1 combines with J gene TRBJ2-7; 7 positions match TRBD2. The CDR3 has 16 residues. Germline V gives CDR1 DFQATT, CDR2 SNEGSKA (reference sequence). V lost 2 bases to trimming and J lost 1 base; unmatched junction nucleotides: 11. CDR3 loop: CSARKGTSVQSYEQYF. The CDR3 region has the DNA TGCAGTGCTAGAAAAGGTACTAGCGTACAGTCCTACGAGCAGTACTTC.

The CDR3 here is CSVSGLRSTEAFF. Here the CDR3 DNA reads TGCAGCGTTTCTGGGCTTAGGAGCACTGAAGCTTTCTTT. The chain uses TRBV29-1 and TRBJ1-1; unclear D gene. In germline, CDR1 is SQVTM, CDR2 ANQGSEA. V was trimmed by 5 bases and J by 4 bases, leaving 14 bases between them. The CDR3 totals 13 residues.

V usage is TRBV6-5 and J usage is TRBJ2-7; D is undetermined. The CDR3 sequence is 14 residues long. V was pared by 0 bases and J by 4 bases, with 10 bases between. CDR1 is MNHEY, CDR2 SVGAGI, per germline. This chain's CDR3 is CASSYSWQSYEQYF. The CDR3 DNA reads TGTGCCAGCAGTTACTCGTGGCAGAGTTACGAGCAGTACTTC.

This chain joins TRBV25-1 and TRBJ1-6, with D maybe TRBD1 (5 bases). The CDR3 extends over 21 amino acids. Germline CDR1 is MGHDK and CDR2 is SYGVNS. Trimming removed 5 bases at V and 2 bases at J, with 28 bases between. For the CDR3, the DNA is TGTGCCAGCAGTATGAGGATAACTGATTTGAACGGGGGGACCTATAATTCACCCCTCCACTTT. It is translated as CASSMRITDLNGGTYNSPLHF.

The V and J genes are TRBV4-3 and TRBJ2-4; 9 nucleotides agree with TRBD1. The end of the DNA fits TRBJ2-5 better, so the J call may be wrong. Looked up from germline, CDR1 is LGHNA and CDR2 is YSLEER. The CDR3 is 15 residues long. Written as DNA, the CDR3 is TGCGCCAGCAGCCAAGATCGACAGGGGGTGGAGACCCAGTACTTC. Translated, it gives CASSQDRQGVETQYF.

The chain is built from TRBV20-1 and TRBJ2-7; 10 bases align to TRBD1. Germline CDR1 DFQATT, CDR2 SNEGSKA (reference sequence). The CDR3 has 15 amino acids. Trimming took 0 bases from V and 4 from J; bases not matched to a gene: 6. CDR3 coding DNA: TGCAGTGCTAGAGATCTAGGGACAGGGGAGTACGAGCAGTACTTC. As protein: CSARDLGTGEYEQYF.

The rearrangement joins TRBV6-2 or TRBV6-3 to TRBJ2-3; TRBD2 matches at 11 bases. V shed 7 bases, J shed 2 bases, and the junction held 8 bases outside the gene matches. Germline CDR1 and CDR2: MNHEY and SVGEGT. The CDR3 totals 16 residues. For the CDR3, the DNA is TGTGCCAGCAATTCCGGGACTAGCGGTCCCACAGATACGCAGTATTTT. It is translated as CASNSGTSGPTDTQYF.

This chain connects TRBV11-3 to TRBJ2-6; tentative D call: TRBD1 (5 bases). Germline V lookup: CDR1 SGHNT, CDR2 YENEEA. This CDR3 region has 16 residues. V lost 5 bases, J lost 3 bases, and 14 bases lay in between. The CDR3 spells CASSTRRTLGANVLTF. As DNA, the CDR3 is TGTGCCAGCAGCACAAGGCGGACACTTGGGGCCAACGTCCTGACTTTC.

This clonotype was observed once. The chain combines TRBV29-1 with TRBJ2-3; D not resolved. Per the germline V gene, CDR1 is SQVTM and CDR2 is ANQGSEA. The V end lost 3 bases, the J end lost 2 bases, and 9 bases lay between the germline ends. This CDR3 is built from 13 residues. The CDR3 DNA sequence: TGCAGCGTTGAGAGTGAAAACACAGATACGCAGTATTTT. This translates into CSVESENTDTQYF.